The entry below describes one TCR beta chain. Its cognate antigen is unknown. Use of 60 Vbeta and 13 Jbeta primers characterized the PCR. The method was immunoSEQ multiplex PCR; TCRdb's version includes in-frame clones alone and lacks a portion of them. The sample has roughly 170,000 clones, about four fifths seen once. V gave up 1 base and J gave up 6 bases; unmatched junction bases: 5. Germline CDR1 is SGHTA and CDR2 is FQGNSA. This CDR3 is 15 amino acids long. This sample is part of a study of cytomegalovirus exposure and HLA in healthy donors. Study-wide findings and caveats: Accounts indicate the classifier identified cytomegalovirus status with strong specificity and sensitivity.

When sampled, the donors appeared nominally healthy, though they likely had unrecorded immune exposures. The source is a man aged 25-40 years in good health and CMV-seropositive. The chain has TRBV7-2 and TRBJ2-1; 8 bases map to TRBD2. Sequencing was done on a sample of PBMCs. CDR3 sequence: CASSLVAGTSNEQFF. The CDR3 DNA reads TGTGCCAGCAGCTTAGTCGCCGGGACTAGCAATGAGCAGTTCTTC.